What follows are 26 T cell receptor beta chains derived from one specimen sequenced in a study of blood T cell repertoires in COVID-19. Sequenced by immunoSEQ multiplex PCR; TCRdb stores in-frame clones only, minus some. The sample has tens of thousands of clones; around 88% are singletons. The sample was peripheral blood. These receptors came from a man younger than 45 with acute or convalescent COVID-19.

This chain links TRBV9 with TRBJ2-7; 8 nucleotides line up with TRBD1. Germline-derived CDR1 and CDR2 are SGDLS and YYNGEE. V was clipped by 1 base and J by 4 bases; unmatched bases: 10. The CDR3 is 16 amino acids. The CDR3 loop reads CASSVTPGGAAYEQYF. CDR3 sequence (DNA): TGTGCCAGCAGCGTAACTCCAGGGGGCGCCGCTTACGAGCAGTACTTC.

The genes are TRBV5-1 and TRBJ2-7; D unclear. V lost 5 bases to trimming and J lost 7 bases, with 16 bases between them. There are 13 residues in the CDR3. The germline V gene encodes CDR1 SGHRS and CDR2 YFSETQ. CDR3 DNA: TGCGCCAGCAGGTTCAGCGAACTCCTAGAGCAGTACTTC. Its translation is CASRFSELLEQYF.

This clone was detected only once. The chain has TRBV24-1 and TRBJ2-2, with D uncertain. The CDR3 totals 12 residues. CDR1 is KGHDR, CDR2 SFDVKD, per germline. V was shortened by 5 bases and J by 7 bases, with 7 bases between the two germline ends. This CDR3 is CATSGAIGELFF. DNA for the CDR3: TGTGCCACCAGTGGGGCCATCGGGGAGCTGTTTTTT.

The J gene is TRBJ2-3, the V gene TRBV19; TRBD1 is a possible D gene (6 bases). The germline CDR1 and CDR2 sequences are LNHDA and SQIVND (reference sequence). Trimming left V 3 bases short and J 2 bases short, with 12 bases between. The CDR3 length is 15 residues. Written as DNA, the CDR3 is TGTGCCAGTAGTATGGGGGCGACAGTCACAGATACGCAGTATTTT. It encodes CASSMGATVTDTQYF.

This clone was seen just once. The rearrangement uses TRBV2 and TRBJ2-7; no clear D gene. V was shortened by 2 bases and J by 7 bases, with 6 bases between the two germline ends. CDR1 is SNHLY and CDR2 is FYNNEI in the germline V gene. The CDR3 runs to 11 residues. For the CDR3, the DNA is TGTGCCAGCAGTGAACACCGGGAGCAGTACTTC. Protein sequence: CASSEHREQYF.

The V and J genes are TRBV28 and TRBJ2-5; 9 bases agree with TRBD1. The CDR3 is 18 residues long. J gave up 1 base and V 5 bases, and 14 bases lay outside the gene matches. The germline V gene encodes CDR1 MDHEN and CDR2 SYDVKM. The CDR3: CASSPPLGTGPVQETQYF. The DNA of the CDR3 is TGTGCCAGCAGTCCCCCATTGGGGACAGGGCCTGTCCAAGAGACCCAGTACTTC.

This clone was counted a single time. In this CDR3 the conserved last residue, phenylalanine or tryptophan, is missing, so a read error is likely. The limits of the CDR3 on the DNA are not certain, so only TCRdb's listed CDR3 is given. CDR3 region: CASSSTGL. V usage is TRBV7-3 and J usage is TRBJ2-4; the table names TRBD1, a call not compared with the DNA. Germline V lookup: CDR1 SGHTA, CDR2 FQGTGA. The CDR3 is 8 residues long, ends included.

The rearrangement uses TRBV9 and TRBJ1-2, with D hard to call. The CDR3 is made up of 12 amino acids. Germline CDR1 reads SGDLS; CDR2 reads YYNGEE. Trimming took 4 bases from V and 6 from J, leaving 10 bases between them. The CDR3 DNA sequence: TGTGCCAGCAGCCTAACCGGGGATGGCTACACCTTC. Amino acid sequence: CASSLTGDGYTF.

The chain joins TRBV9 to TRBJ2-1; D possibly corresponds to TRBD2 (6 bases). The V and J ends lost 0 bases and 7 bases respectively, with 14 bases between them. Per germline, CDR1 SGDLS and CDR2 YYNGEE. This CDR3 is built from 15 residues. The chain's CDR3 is CASSVASAGINEQFF. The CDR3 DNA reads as TGTGCCAGCAGCGTAGCGTCGGCGGGGATTAATGAGCAGTTCTTC.

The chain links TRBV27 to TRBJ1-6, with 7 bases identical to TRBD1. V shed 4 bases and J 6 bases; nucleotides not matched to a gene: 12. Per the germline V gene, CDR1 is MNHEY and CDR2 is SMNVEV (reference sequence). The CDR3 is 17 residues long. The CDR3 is CASSYHKQGRANSPLHF. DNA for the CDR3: TGTGCCAGCAGTTACCACAAACAGGGGCGAGCTAATTCACCCCTCCACTTT.

Here the CDR3 DNA reads TGTGCCAGCAGTTATTCTGGGGGGGATCAGCCCCAGCATTTT. Protein sequence: CASSYSGGDQPQHF. The J gene is TRBJ1-5, the V gene TRBV6-6; D possibly corresponds to TRBD1 (5 bases). Between the trimmed V and J ends, which lost 3 bases and 5 bases, there was a span of 11 bases. The CDR3 consists of 14 residues. In germline, CDR1 is MNHNY, CDR2 SVGAGI (reference sequence).

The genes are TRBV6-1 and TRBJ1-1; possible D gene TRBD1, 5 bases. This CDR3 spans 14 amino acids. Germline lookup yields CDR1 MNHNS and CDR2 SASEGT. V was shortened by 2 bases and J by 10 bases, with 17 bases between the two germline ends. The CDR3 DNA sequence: TGTGCCAGCAGTGAACTGGGAAGCGGGGCCGGAGCTTTCTTT. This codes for CASSELGSGAGAFF.

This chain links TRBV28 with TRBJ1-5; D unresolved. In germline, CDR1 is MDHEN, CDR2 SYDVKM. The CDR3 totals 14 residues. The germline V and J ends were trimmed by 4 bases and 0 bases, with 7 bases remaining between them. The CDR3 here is CASSYYSSNQPQHF. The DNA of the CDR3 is TGTGCCAGCAGTTATTACAGTAGCAATCAGCCCCAGCATTTT.

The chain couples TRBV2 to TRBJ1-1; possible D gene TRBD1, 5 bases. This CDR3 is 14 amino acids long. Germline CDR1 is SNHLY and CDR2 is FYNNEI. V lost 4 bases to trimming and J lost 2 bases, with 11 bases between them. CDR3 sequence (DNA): TGTGCCAGCAGTGGGACATACGGAAACACTGAAGCTTTCTTT. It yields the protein CASSGTYGNTEAFF.

The CDR3 spells CSVEEGLSGGYNEQFF. The CDR3 region has the DNA TGCAGCGTTGAAGAAGGACTATCGGGGGGATACAATGAGCAGTTCTTC. V is TRBV29-1 and J is TRBJ2-1, with 7 bases that match TRBD2. After removal of 0 bases from V and 4 bases from J, the junction contained 9 bases not matched to a gene. The germline CDR1 and CDR2 sequences are SQVTM and ANQGSEA. This CDR3 is 16 amino acids long.

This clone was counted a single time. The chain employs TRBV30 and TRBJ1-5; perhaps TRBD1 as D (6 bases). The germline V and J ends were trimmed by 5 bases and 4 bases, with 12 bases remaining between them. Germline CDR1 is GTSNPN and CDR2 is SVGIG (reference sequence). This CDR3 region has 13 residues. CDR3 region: CAWSVGANQPQHF. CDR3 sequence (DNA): TGTGCCTGGTCGGTGGGGGCTAATCAGCCCCAGCATTTT.

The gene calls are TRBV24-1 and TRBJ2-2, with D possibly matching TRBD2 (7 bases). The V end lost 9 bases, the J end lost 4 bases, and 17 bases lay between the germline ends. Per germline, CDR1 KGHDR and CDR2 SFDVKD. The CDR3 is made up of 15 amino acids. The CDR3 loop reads CATARGAEATGELFF. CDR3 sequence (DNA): TGTGCCACCGCCCGGGGGGCGGAGGCCACCGGGGAGCTGTTTTTT.

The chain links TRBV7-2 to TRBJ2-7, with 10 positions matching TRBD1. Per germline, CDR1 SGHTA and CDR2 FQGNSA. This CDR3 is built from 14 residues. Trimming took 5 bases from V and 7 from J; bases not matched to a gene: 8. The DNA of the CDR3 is TGTGCCAGCAGCCTAGACAGGGGGCGCAATGAGCAGTACTTC. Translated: CASSLDRGRNEQYF.

The CDR3, as DNA: TGTGCCAGCTCACCACAGACAGGTTACGAGCAGTACTTC. It specifies CASSPQTGYEQYF. This sequence joins TRBV18 and TRBJ2-7, with a weak D call TRBD1 (6 bases). The CDR3 is made up of 13 amino acids. Germline-derived CDR1 and CDR2 are KGHSH and LQKENI. The V and J ends lost 1 base and 4 bases respectively, with 8 bases between them.

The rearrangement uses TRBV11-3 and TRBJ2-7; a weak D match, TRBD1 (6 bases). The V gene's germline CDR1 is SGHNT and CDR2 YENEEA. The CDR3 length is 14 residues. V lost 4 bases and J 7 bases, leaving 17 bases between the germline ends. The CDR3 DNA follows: TGTGCCAGCAGCTCCATAACAGGGTCGGGTGAGCAGTACTTC. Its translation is CASSSITGSGEQYF.

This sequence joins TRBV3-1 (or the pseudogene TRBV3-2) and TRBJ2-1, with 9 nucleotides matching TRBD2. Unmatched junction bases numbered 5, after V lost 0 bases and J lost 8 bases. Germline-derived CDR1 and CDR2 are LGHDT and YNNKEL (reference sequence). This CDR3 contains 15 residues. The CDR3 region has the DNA TGTGCCAGCAGCCAAGATCGGCGGGAGGGCCATGAGCAGTTCTTC. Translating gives CASSQDRREGHEQFF.

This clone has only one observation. The CDR3 loop is CAWRTGTSGRNEQFF. CDR3 nucleotides: TGTGCCTGGAGAACCGGGACTAGCGGGAGGAATGAGCAGTTCTTC. The rearrangement uses TRBV30 and TRBJ2-1; 15 positions agree with TRBD2. Germline V gene data show CDR1 as GTSNPN and CDR2 as SVGIG (reference sequence). This CDR3 comprises 15 residues. After removal of 3 bases from V and 7 bases from J, the junction contained 4 bases not matched to a gene. Full variable domain (missing parts from reference TRBV30 and TRBJ2-1): SQTIHQWPATLVQPVGSPLSLECTVEGTSNPNLYWYRQAAGRGLQLLFYSVGIGQISSEVPQNLSASRPQDRQFILSSKKLLLSDSGFYLCAWRTGTSGRNEQFFGPGTRLTVL.

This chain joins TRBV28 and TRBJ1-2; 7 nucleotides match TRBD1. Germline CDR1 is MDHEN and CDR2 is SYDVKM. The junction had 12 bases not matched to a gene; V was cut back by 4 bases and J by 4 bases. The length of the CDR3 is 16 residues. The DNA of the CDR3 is TGTGCCAGCAGTTCTCTCTCAGGGGGTATAGGCTATGGCTACACCTTC. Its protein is CASSSLSGGIGYGYTF.

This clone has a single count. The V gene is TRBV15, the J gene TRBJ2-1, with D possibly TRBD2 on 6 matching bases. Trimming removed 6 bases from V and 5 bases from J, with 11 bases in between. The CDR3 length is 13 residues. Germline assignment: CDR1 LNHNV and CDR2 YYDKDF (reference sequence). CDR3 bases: TGTGCCACCAGGCGGGATCCAAACAATGAGCAGTTCTTC. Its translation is CATRRDPNNEQFF. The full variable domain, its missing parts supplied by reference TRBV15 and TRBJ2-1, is DAMVIQNPRYQVTQFGKPVTLSCSQTLNHNVMYWYQQKSSQAPKLLFHYYDKDFNNEADTPDNFQSRRPNTSFCFLDIRSPGLGDTAMYLCATRRDPNNEQFFGPGTRLTVL.

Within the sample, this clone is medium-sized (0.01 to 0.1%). CDR3 residues: CASSDGRTRGEQFF. The CDR3 bases are TGTGCCAGCAGTGACGGGCGGACTAGGGGTGAGCAGTTCTTC. V gene TRBV6-4 combines with J gene TRBJ2-1, with TRBD2 matching over 7 bases. CDR1 and CDR2 from the germline V gene are MRHNA and SNTAGT. The trim removed 2 bases at V and 9 bases at J, leaving 7 bases unmatched. The length of the CDR3 is 14 residues.

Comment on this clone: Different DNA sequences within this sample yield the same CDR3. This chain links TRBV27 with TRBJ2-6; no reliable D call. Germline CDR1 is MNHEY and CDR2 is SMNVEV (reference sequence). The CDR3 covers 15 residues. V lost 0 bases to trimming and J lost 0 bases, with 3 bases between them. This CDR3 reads CASSLSVSGANVLTF. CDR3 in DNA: TGTGCCAGCAGTTTATCCGTCTCTGGGGCCAACGTCCTGACTTTC.